This section outlines one T cell receptor (beta chain) sequence together with its context. As yet, its antigen is unknown. The germline V gene has CDR1 MDHEN and CDR2 SYDVKM. Trimming removed 7 bases at V and 4 bases at J, with 20 bases between. This CDR3 spans 15 amino acids. These data belong to a study of OX40 agonist ivuxolimab in advanced cancers. Study-wide points: Partial responders dosed at 0.1-3.0 mg/kg displayed clonal expansion ranking among the lowest.

Blood was sampled at baseline, cycle 4 day 1, and cycle 7 day 1. Clones were read by immunoSEQ multiplex PCR, and TCRdb kept only the in-frame ones, dropping some. The table lists 75,000 to 100,000 clones, 75% to 90% of them singletons. The gene calls are TRBV28 and TRBJ2-7, with D possibly TRBD1 on 6 matching bases. The receptor was isolated from an adult with an advanced solid tumor such as melanoma, head and neck, liver or kidney cancer. Here the sequenced sample was CD4+ or CD8+ T cells sorted from blood, taken in a trial of the OX40 agonist ivuxolimab. In nucleotides, the CDR3 is TGTGCCAGCATCTCAGGACAGCCTGGTCGGTACGAGCAGTACGTC. This translates into CASISGQPGRYEQYV.